This T cell receptor (beta chain) was found in a study of identifying expanded T cells in peripheral blood. V shed 2 bases and J shed 4 bases, with 10 bases lying between them. There are 14 residues in the CDR3. In germline, CDR1 is SGHNT, CDR2 YYREEE (reference sequence). Study outcomes and limitations: Technical replicates showed roughly 1.2 changed clones; approximately two weeks 15 to 20; four weeks 19. Approximately two-week clone count variance significantly increased as total template count grew.

No infections or other immune events were documented during collection. Measured with immunoSEQ multiplex PCR; TCRdb has only the in-frame clones, and not every one. The sample carries around 84,000 clones, around 90% recorded once. A word on this clone: Its antigen is unknown.

The receptor comes from a person aged 18-70 years in good health. The sample taken for sequencing was blood. The chain has TRBV5-4 and TRBJ1-5; D unresolved. CDR3 sequence: CASSLPGPNQPQHF. CDR3 sequence (DNA): TGTGCCAGCAGCTTACCCGGACCTAATCAGCCCCAGCATTTT. Variable domain in full (rest from reference TRBV5-4 and TRBJ1-5): ETGVTQSPTHLIKTRGQQVTLRCSSQSGHNTVSWYQQALGQGPQFIFQYYREEENGRGNFPPRFSGLQFPNYSSELNVNALELDDSALYLCASSLPGPNQPQHFGDGTRLSIL.